The clone carrying this T cell receptor (beta chain) occurred once. The PCR had 60 Vbeta and 13 Jbeta primers. Repertoires were generated with immunoSEQ multiplex PCR, while TCRdb's copy carries only in-frame clones and drops some. Here the sample spans some 150,000 clones, about three quarters being singletons. These data originate in a study of cytomegalovirus exposure and HLA in healthy donors. The TCR comes from a female donor in good health and CMV-seropositive. Sequenced input: PBMCs.

Here the CDR3 DNA reads TGTGCCAGCAGTTCAAACACTGAAGCTTTCTTT. Its protein is CASSSNTEAFF. V usage is TRBV6-5 and J usage is TRBJ1-1, with D unresolved. Germline loops: CDR1 MNHEY, CDR2 SVGAGI. Trimming removed 4 bases from V and 2 bases from J, with 2 bases in between. The CDR3 covers 11 residues.